This is a list of T cell receptor beta chains from one sample in a study of blood T cell repertoires in COVID-19. Some clones are missing from TCRdb's copy, which holds only in-frame ones; the method was immunoSEQ multiplex PCR. The sample yields about 380,000 clones, roughly 90% seen once. Sequenced material: PBMCs or T cells enriched from blood (not recorded which). These receptors came from a woman aged 25-40 years who had recovered from COVID-19. The CDR3 runs from the conserved cysteine through the conserved F or W. The D gene is left open where the match is weak. Not all rows give a size; the values are once, few, many and, for expanded clones, a class.

>TRBJ1-2|-|-|TRBV6-6
CATVGGGDGYTF
TGTGCCACCGTGGGGGGGGGTGACGGCTACACCTTC
>TRBJ2-1|-|-|TRBV29-1
CSVERDTNLYNEQFF
TGCAGCGTTGAAAGGGACACTAATTTGTACAATGAGCAGTTCTTC
>TRBJ2-1|-|-|TRBV25-1
CASSESGGGNNEQFF
TGTGCCAGCAGTGAATCGGGTGGAGGAAACAATGAGCAGTTCTTC
>TRBJ1-1|-|-|TRBV11-2
CASSLQRILNTEAFF
TGTGCCAGCAGCTTACAGAGGATATTGAACACTGAAGCTTTCTTT
>TRBJ2-7|TRBD2|-|TRBV28
CASSSTGTSDYEQYF
TGTGCCAGCAGTTCCACCGGGACTAGCGACTACGAGCAGTACTTC
>TRBJ1-2|TRBD1|-|TRBV2
CASSGSGTGYGYTF
TGTGCCAGCAGTGGGTCCGGGACAGGTTATGGCTACACCTTC
>TRBJ2-5|-|-|TRBV6-5
CASNPLGETQYF
TGTGCCAGCAACCCCCTAGGAGAGACCCAGTACTTC
>TRBJ2-1|-|-|TRBV28
CASSFQGGFYNEQFF
TGTGCCAGCAGTTTTCAGGGAGGTTTTTACAATGAGCAGTTCTTC
>TRBJ2-1|-|-|TRBV5-1
CASAISSTYNEQFF
TGCGCCAGCGCGATTAGCAGTACCTACAATGAGCAGTTCTTC
>TRBJ2-7|TRBD2|-|TRBV27
CASSLGTSGWAEQYF
TGTGCCAGCAGTCTCGGGACTAGCGGGTGGGCGGAGCAGTACTTC
>TRBJ1-3|-|-|TRBV4-1
CASSQDPGAGNTIYF
TGCGCCAGCAGCCAAGATCCGGGGGCTGGAAACACCATATATTTT
>TRBJ1-1|-|few|TRBV19
CASSMTGNTEAFF
TGTGCCAGTAGTATGACAGGGAACACTGAAGCTTTCTTT
>TRBJ2-2|TRBD2|few|TRBV5-5
CASSLEGGATGELFF
TGTGCCAGCAGCTTGGAGGGAGGGGCCACCGGGGAGCTGTTTTTT
>TRBJ2-3|-|-|TRBV9
CASSVVADFTDTQYF
TGTGCCAGCAGCGTAGTAGCGGATTTCACAGATACGCAGTATTTT
>TRBJ2-2|TRBD2|-|TRBV5-8
CASSTGGATGELFF
TGTGCCAGCAGCACCGGGGGGGCCACCGGGGAGCTGTTTTTT
>TRBJ1-2|-|-|TRBV3-1/TRBV3-2
CASSQGGPYGYTF
TGTGCCAGCAGCCAAGGGGGGCCCTATGGCTACACCTTC
>TRBJ2-1|TRBD1|-|TRBV6-5
CASSYGTGDSNEQFF
TGTGCCAGCAGTTACGGGACAGGGGATTCTAATGAGCAGTTCTTC
>TRBJ1-6|-|-|TRBV5-1
CASSLSTDNFSPLHF
TGCGCCAGCAGCTTGTCCACAGATAACTTTTCACCCCTCCACTTT
>TRBJ2-3|TRBD2|-|TRBV28
CASSFSLAGVTDTQYF
TGTGCCAGCAGTTTTTCACTAGCGGGAGTCACAGATACGCAGTATTTT
>TRBJ2-1|TRBD2|-|TRBV24-1
CATSAGTSGGVYEQFF
TGTGCCACCAGTGCCGGGACTAGCGGGGGGGTCTATGAGCAGTTCTTC
>TRBJ1-3|-|-|TRBV5-1
CASSSQEPGNTIYF
TGCGCCAGCAGCTCACAGGAGCCGGGAAACACCATATATTTT
>TRBJ1-3|-|-|TRBV28
CASSLPAQGGNTIYF
TGTGCCAGCAGTTTACCCGCTCAGGGAGGAAACACCATATATTTT
>TRBJ1-5|-|few|TRBV20-1
CSASSGSGQPQHF
TGCAGTGCTAGTTCAGGGTCGGGTCAGCCCCAGCATTTT
>TRBJ2-3|TRBD1|-|TRBV5-1
CASSPGQGPDTQYF
TGCGCCAGCAGTCCGGGACAGGGGCCAGATACGCAGTATTTT
>TRBJ2-5|-|-|TRBV25-1
CASSELRDSETQYF
TGTGCCAGCAGTGAATTGAGGGACTCAGAGACCCAGTACTTC
>TRBJ2-1|TRBD2|-|TRBV5-1
CASSLLERESYNEQFF
TGCGCCAGCAGCTTGCTTGAGCGGGAGTCCTACAATGAGCAGTTCTTC
>TRBJ2-2|-|-|TRBV5-1
CASSFTRGNTGELFF
TGCGCCAGCAGCTTTACCAGGGGGAACACCGGGGAGCTGTTTTTT
>TRBJ1-1|-|-|TRBV29-1
CSVDGGWGMNTEAFF
TGCAGCGTTGACGGGGGATGGGGGATGAACACTGAAGCTTTCTTT